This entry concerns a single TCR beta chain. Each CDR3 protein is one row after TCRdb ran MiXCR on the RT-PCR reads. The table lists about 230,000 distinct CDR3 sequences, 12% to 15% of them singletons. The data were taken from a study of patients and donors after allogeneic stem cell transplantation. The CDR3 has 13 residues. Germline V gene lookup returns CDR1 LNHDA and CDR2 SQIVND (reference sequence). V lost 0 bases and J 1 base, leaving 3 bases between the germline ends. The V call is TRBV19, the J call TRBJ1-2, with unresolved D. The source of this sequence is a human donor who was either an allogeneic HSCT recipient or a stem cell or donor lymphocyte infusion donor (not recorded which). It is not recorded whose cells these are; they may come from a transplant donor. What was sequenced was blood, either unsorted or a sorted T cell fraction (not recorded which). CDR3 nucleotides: TGTGCCAGTAGTATAGAGGGTAACTATGGCTACACCTTC. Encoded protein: CASSIEGNYGYTF.